This T cell receptor beta chain was recorded in a study of glioma-infiltrating T cells after dendritic cell vaccination. Study outcomes and limitations: TCR clonality showed no direct relationship with survival.

About this clone: The antigen is unknown.

The CDR3 contains 13 residues. Germline lookup yields CDR1 SGHDT and CDR2 YYEEEE. V lost 2 bases and J lost 9, with 15 bases in between. Primers: 60 V beta forward and 13 J beta reverse. Clones were sequenced by immunoSEQ multiplex PCR, and TCRdb holds only the in-frame ones, with some missing. This sample has 99,000 or so clones, with less than 90% found just once. Time point denoted: after dendritic cell vaccination, including at tumor progression/relapse. The chain carries TRBV5-6 and TRBJ2-7, with D maybe TRBD1 (5 bases). This clonotype was sampled from a human donor with glioblastoma. This specimen was blood, taken after dendritic cell vaccination. CDR3 sequence (DNA): TGTGCCAGCAGCTTATCCCGACAGCTTAGGCAGTACTTC. Amino acids: CASSLSRQLRQYF.